The rows below give T cell receptor beta chains drawn from one sample of a study of CXCR3-negative and CXCR3-positive naive CD8 T cells. TCRdb re-called the 5' RACE reads, yielding one record per CDR3 amino acid sequence without DNA. The sample has some 130,000 distinct CDR3 sequences. Source material: naive CXCR3- CD8+ T cells from blood. The source is a human donor in good health. Some clones in this sample may be carry-over from other donors' samples. CDR3s include the opening cysteine and the closing phenylalanine or tryptophan. Each record gives: J gene, V gene, CDR3 protein.

>TRBJ2-7|TRBV7-8
CGSSLVGTGLAGGPYEQYF
>TRBJ2-1|TRBV7-9
CASSYGQGAHNEQFF
>TRBJ2-1|TRBV29-1
CSGRGESYNEQFF
>TRBJ1-1|TRBV28
CASSFVGAEAFF
>TRBJ1-1|TRBV7-9
CASSLGEDAFF
>TRBJ2-7|TRBV5-1
CASSPSGLAGEQYF
>TRBJ1-2|TRBV6-5
CASSPRDRVLYGYTF
>TRBJ2-7|TRBV11-2
CASSLDLMLAGGDEQYF
>TRBJ2-7|TRBV29-1
CSVALGTYEQYF
>TRBJ2-1|TRBV7-9
CASTPPAALNEQFF
>TRBJ2-7|TRBV6-1
CASTDRPYEQYF
>TRBJ2-7|TRBV29-1
CSVVPRGQDSYEQYF
>TRBJ2-5|TRBV29-1
CSVGTSRPQETQYF
>TRBJ1-1|TRBV4-3
CASSPIGSLTSEAFF
>TRBJ1-1|TRBV7-9
CASSPGSTNTEAFF
>TRBJ1-4|TRBV12-3/TRBV12-4
CASSPGGGMTNEKLFF
>TRBJ2-1|TRBV10-1
CASSGGGASSYNEQFF
>TRBJ2-3|TRBV7-3
CASSPHDPDTQYF
>TRBJ2-1|TRBV29-1
CSVSIYNEQFF
>TRBJ2-1|TRBV20-1
CSAVDSGSTLYNEQFF
>TRBJ2-1|TRBV3-1
CASSQPGTSPIPQDEQFF
>TRBJ2-2|TRBV14
CASSHDSGLTYTGELFF
>TRBJ2-7|TRBV4-2
CASSQEALRGEQYF
>TRBJ1-1|TRBV3-1
CASSPGAAGTEAFF
>TRBJ2-5|TRBV29-1
CSAQTGLEETQYF
>TRBJ2-3|TRBV29-1
CSVSSGSTDTQYF
>TRBJ1-2|TRBV7-9
CASSLWGLNGYTF
>TRBJ2-1|TRBV29-1
CSVRGAGADEQFF
>TRBJ2-7|TRBV29-1
CSVRPAQGSYEQYF
>TRBJ2-1|TRBV7-6
CASSLAYGGRENEQFF
>TRBJ2-2|TRBV5-5
CASTGQGSPGELFF
>TRBJ2-2|TRBV28
CASTRALTGELFF
>TRBJ2-7|TRBV7-9
CASSSGPLSYEQYF
>TRBJ2-1|TRBV12-3/TRBV12-4
CASRTVERRGYNEQFF
>TRBJ2-3|TRBV7-6
CASSLAELEADTQYF
>TRBJ1-2|TRBV27
CASSSQGSYGYTF
>TRBJ1-5|TRBV5-1
CASSYDGNQPQHF
>TRBJ2-7|TRBV21-1
CASSKQESYEQYF
>TRBJ1-1|TRBV12-3/TRBV12-4
CASSLGTVTEAFF
>TRBJ2-1|TRBV19
CASSIGPIRLAGFSYNEQFF
>TRBJ1-2|TRBV27
CASSPQGGFGYTF
>TRBJ1-5|TRBV12-3/TRBV12-4
CASSFSGVSNQPQHF
>TRBJ2-7|TRBV7-9
CASNLNVAANAEQYF